The 10 T cell receptor beta chains in this list originate from one sample, sequenced in a study of T cells in Graves' hyperthyroidism and ophthalmopathy. Amplification yielded TCR beta CDR3 regions, with RNA transcripts as the source. A first-round RT-PCR of the TCR CDR3 used the HTBI primer set. From the multiplex PCR reads, TCRdb called clonotypes with MiXCR, one entry per CDR3 protein. The sample includes around 620,000 distinct CDR3 sequences, more than 13% of them seen just once. The sample was blood. The receptors were gathered from a young woman with Graves' ophthalmopathy.

The chain employs TRBV10-2 and TRBJ1-1; 8 positions agree with TRBD1. Trimming took 1 base from V and 3 from J; bases not matched to a gene: 4. The germline V gene encodes CDR1 WSHSY and CDR2 SAAADI. The CDR3 covers 15 residues. The DNA for the CDR3 is TGCGCCAGCAGTGAGTACAGGGGGTTGGACACTGAAGCTTTCTTT. This sequence encodes CASSEYRGLDTEAFF.

The chain has TRBV20-1 and TRBJ2-4, with 7 bases fitting TRBD1. The CDR3 length is 19 residues. Germline V lookup: CDR1 DFQATT, CDR2 SNEGSKA (reference sequence). The V gene end was trimmed by 0 bases and the J gene end by 0 bases; junction bases not matched to a gene: 14. In nucleotides, the CDR3 is TGCAGTGCTAGAGAGCCGGGACAGCGAAGCCCGCTAGCCAAAAACATTCAGTACTTC. Its translation is CSAREPGQRSPLAKNIQYF.

The chain combines TRBV7-9 with TRBJ2-3; D gene unclear. The V gene lost 11 bases and the J gene lost 2 bases, with 14 bases spanning the gap. The germline V gene has CDR1 SEHNR and CDR2 FQNEAQ (reference sequence). The CDR3 loop spans 13 amino acids. The CDR3 sequence: CAGKSGPTDTQYF. Here the CDR3 DNA reads TGTGCCGGAAAATCGGGCCCCACAGATACGCAGTATTTT. Together with reference TRBV7-9 and TRBJ2-3, the CDR3 gives the full variable domain: DTGVSQNPRHKITKRGQNVTFRCDPISEHNRLYWYRQTLGQGPEFLTYFQNEAQLEKSRLLSDRFSAERPKGSFSTLEIQRTEQGDSAMYLCAGKSGPTDTQYFGPGTRLTVL.

This clonotype has at least ten counts. CDR3 residues: CAWSTGRGYTQYF. Here the CDR3 DNA reads TGTGCCTGGAGTACAGGGAGGGGATATACGCAGTATTTT. V is TRBV30 and J is TRBJ2-3; D possibly corresponds to TRBD2 (7 bases). The CDR3 runs 13 residues. Germline lookup yields CDR1 GTSNPN and CDR2 SVGIG (reference sequence). Trimming cost V 2 bases and J 7 bases, with 13 bases left between them. The full variable domain, its missing parts supplied by reference TRBV30 and TRBJ2-3, is SQTIHQWPATLVQPVGSPLSLECTVEGTSNPNLYWYRQAAGRGLQLLFYSVGIGQISSEVPQNLSASRPQDRQFILSSKKLLLSDSGFYLCAWSTGRGYTQYFGPGTRLTVL.

The chain joins TRBV6-5 to TRBJ2-6; TRBD1 is a possible D gene (6 bases). V shed 0 bases and J shed 0 bases, with 15 bases lying between them. From germline, CDR1 is MNHEY and CDR2 SVGAGI. The CDR3 is made up of 19 amino acids. CDR3 bases: TGTGCCAGCAGTTACTCGAGTGGGCAGGGGTTCTCTGGGGCCAACGTCCTGACTTTC. It yields the protein CASSYSSGQGFSGANVLTF.

This clonotype was seen a few times. CDR3 amino acids: CSATDAWSVEQYF. CDR3 in DNA: TGCAGTGCTACCGATGCCTGGTCGGTGGAGCAGTACTTC. The chain has TRBV20-1 and TRBJ2-7, with unresolved D. The ends were cut back, 4 bases at V and 7 bases at J, with 17 bases in the middle. Germline V gene data show CDR1 as DFQATT and CDR2 as SNEGSKA (reference sequence). The CDR3 has 13 residues.

The chain has TRBV6-1 and TRBJ2-7, with D maybe TRBD2 (6 bases). This CDR3 region has 16 residues. V was pared by 6 bases and J by 5 bases, with 23 bases between. Per the germline V gene, CDR1 is MNHNS and CDR2 is SASEGT. CDR3 in DNA: TGTGCCAGCAGACCCGGGGGAGCACAGTTCCTTGACGAGCAGTACTTC. As protein: CASRPGGAQFLDEQYF.

The chain employs TRBV19 and TRBJ2-2; D uncertain. Germline V gene data show CDR1 as LNHDA and CDR2 as SQIVND (reference sequence). The V and J ends lost 1 base and 4 bases respectively, with 10 bases between them. The CDR3 sequence is 15 residues long. The CDR3, as DNA: TGTGCCAGTAGTATAGTCGAGACCGTCACCGGGGAGCTGTTTTTT. Translation gives CASSIVETVTGELFF. Supplemented by reference TRBV19 and TRBJ2-2, the full variable domain reads DGGITQSPKYLFRKEGQNVTLSCEQNLNHDAMYWYRQDPGQGLRLIYYSQIVNDFQKGDIAEGYSVSREKKESFPLTVTSAQKNPTAFYLCASSIVETVTGELFFGEGSRLTVL.

This clonotype was detected ten times or more. The chain is built from TRBV30 and TRBJ2-7, with 9 bases that match TRBD1. The CDR3 totals 16 residues. CDR1 is GTSNPN, CDR2 SVGIG, per germline (reference sequence). J gave up 0 bases and V 1 base, and 7 bases lay outside the gene matches. The CDR3 DNA follows: TGTGCCTGGAGTGGGAGGACAGGGGTCAGCTCCTACGAGCAGTACTTC. This codes for CAWSGRTGVSSYEQYF.

This clonotype was recorded many times. The rearrangement links TRBV7-6 to TRBJ2-3; 14 nucleotides agree with TRBD2. Germline V gene lookup returns CDR1 SGHVS and CDR2 FNYEAQ. The junction had 5 bases not matched to a gene; V was cut back by 5 bases and J by 1 base. CDR3 length: 17 residues. CDR3 nucleotides: TGTGCCAGCAGCACCCCGACTAGCGGGAGGGGCACAGATACGCAGTATTTT. It encodes CASSTPTSGRGTDTQYF.